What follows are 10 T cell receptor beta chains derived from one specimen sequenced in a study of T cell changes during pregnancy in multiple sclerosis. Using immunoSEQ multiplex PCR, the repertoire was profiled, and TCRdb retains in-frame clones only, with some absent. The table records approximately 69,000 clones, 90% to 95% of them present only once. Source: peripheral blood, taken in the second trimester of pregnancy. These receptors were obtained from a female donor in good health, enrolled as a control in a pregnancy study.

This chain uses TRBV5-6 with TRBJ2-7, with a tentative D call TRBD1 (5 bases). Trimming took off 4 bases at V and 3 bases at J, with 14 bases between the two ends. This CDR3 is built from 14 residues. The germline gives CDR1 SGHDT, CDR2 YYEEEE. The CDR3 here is CASSIDDRVYEQYF. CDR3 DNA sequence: TGTGCCAGCAGCATTGATGACAGAGTCTACGAGCAGTACTTC.

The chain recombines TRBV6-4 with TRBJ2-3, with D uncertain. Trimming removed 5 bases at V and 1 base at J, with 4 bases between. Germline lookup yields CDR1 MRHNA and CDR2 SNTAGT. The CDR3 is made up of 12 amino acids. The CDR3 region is CASSSGTDTQYF. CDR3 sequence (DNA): TGTGCCAGCAGTTCCGGCACAGATACGCAGTATTTT.

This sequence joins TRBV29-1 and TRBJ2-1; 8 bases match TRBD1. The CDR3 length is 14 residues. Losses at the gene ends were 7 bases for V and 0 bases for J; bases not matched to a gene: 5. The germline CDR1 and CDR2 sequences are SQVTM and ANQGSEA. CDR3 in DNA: TGCAGCGCCCGGGACAGGTACTCCTACAATGAGCAGTTCTTC. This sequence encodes CSARDRYSYNEQFF.

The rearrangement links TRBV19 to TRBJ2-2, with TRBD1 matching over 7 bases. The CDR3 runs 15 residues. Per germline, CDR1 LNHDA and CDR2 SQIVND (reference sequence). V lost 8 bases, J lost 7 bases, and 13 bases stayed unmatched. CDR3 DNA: TGTGCCAGTCGCCTTGGACAGGCGTTGGACGGGGAGCTGTTTTTT. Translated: CASRLGQALDGELFF.

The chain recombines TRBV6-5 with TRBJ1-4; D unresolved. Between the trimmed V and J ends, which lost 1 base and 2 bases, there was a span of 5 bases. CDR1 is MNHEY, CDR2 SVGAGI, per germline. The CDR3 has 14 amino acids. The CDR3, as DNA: TGTGCCAGCAGTTACTGGGCGACTAATGAAAAACTGTTTTTT. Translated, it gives CASSYWATNEKLFF.

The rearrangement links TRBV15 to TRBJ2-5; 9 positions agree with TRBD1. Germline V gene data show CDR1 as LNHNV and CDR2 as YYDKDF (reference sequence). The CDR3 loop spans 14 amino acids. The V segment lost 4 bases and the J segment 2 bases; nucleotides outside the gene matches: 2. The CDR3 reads CATSKQGAQETQYF. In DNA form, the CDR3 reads TGTGCCACCAGCAAACAGGGGGCACAAGAGACCCAGTACTTC.

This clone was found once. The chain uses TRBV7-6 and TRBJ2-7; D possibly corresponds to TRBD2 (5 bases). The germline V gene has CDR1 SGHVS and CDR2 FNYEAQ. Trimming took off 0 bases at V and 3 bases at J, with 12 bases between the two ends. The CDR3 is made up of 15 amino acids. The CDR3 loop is CASSLASPSSYEQYF. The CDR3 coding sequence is TGTGCCAGCAGCTTAGCCTCTCCTAGCAGCTACGAGCAGTACTTC.

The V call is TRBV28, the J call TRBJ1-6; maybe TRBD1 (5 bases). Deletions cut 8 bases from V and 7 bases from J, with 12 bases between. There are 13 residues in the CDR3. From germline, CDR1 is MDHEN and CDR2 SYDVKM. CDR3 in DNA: TGTGCCAGCGCGACAGTGGGGAATTCACCCCTCCACTTT. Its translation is CASATVGNSPLHF.

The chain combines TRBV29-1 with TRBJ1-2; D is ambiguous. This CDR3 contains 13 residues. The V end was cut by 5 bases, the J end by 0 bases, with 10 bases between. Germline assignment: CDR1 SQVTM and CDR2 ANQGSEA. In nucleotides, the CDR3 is TGCAGCGTTCCCTTGGGAGCTAACTATGGCTACACCTTC. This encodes CSVPLGANYGYTF.

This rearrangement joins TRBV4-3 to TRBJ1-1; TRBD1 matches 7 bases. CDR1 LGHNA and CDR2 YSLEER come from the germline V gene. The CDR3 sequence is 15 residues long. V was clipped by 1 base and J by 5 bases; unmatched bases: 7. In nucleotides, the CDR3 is TGCGCCAGCAGCCAAGTTGACAGGGTGGGGACTGAAGCTTTCTTT. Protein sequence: CASSQVDRVGTEAFF.